Presented here are 4 T cell receptor beta chains from one specimen sequenced in a study of T cell repertoires in cytomegalovirus infection. One entry per CDR3 protein, called by TCRdb with MiXCR from the reads. The sample includes some 180,000 distinct CDR3 sequences, roughly 17% of them seen just once. Sequencing used CD8+ T cells from PBMCs. The receptors were gathered from a human donor in good health (CMV status not recorded). Some clones in this sample may be carry-over from other donors' samples.

This clonotype has a handful of counts. The V gene is TRBV7-9, the J gene TRBJ1-2; D may be TRBD1 (6 bases). V shed 5 bases and J shed 0 bases, with 13 bases lying between them. The CDR3 runs to 15 residues. The germline V gene encodes CDR1 SEHNR and CDR2 FQNEAQ (reference sequence). Here the CDR3 DNA reads TGTGCCAGCAGCCCCCCGACAGGATCTAACTATGGCTACACCTTC. Its protein product is CASSPPTGSNYGYTF.

This clonotype was observed a few times. The V call is TRBV7-2, the J call TRBJ1-1; 7 nucleotides match TRBD1. The germline gives CDR1 SGHTA, CDR2 FQGNSA. The CDR3 runs 15 residues. J gave up 4 bases and V 4 bases, and 9 bases lay outside the gene matches. The CDR3 loop reads CASSCQRGRGTEAFF. The CDR3, as DNA: TGTGCCAGCAGCTGTCAGAGGGGGCGGGGCACTGAAGCTTTCTTT.

This clonotype was counted a few times. V and J are TRBV20-1 and TRBJ1-1; D is unclear. CDR3 size: 15 residues. From germline, CDR1 is DFQATT and CDR2 SNEGSKA (reference sequence). V lost 5 bases and J lost 4, with 20 bases in between. The DNA of the CDR3 is TGCAGTGCTGGAACACTAACAACACCGGGCACTGAAGCTTTCTTT. It is translated as CSAGTLTTPGTEAFF.

This chain joins TRBV15 and TRBJ2-7; 8 bases line up with TRBD1. CDR3 length: 16 amino acids. The germline V gene encodes CDR1 LNHNV and CDR2 YYDKDF (reference sequence). V shed 4 bases, J shed 1 base, and the junction held 9 bases outside the gene matches. Here the CDR3 reads CATSISRTGISYEQYF. DNA for the CDR3: TGTGCCACCAGCATCTCGAGGACAGGGATATCCTACGAGCAGTACTTC.